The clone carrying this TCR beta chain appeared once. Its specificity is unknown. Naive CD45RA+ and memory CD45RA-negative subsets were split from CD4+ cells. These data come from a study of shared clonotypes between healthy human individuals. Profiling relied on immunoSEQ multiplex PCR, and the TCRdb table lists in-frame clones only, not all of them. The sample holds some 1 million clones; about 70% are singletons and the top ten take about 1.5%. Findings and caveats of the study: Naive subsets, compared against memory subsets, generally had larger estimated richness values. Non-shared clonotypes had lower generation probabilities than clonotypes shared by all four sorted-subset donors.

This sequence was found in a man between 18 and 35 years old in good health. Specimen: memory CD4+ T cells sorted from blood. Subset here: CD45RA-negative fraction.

In DNA form, the CDR3 reads TGTGCCAGCAGCTCCCGTTTACCTAGCGGGAGGAGTAGTGAGCAGTTCTTC. Translated: CASSSRLPSGRSSEQFF. V and J are TRBV13 and TRBJ2-1; 11 nucleotides agree with TRBD2. The CDR3 is 17 amino acids. CDR1 is PRHDT, CDR2 FYEKMQ, per germline (reference sequence). Unmatched junction bases numbered 14, after V lost 4 bases and J lost 9 bases. Complete variable domain (other parts from reference TRBV13 and TRBJ2-1): AAGVIQSPRHLIKEKRETATLKCYPIPRHDTVYWYQQGPGQDPQFLISFYEKMQSDKGSIPDRFSAQQFSDYHSELNMSSLELGDSALYFCASSSRLPSGRSSEQFFGPGTRLTVL.